This TCR beta chain appears in the sequencing data of a study of T cell changes during pregnancy in multiple sclerosis. Produced via immunoSEQ multiplex PCR; TCRdb's table is partial and in-frame only. Seen here are more than 90,000 clones, 92% observed once, and the top ten hold more than 1.5%. V lost 1 base to trimming and J lost 0 bases; unmatched junction nucleotides: 2. This CDR3 is 15 amino acids long. Germline CDR1 reads GTSNPN; CDR2 reads SVGIG (reference sequence). The sequence came from a female donor with multiple sclerosis, enrolled in a pregnancy study. The sequencing used peripheral blood, collected in the first trimester of pregnancy. The chain is built from TRBV30 and TRBJ2-4; 8 bases line up with TRBD2. The CDR3 region is CAWSASGRAKNIQYF. CDR3 nucleotide sequence: TGTGCCTGGAGTGCGAGCGGGAGAGCCAAAAACATTCAGTACTTC.